These 21 T cell receptor beta chains were sequenced from one sample in a study of STAT5B mutations in CD4+ large granular lymphocyte leukemia. Libraries were prepared by immunoSEQ multiplex PCR; TCRdb keeps only in-frame clonotypes and omits some of them. The sample lists about 50,000 clones; about 86% were seen once. The sequenced sample consisted of CD4+ T cells from blood buffy coats. The receptor source for this set is a human donor in good health.

This chain uses TRBV18 with TRBJ2-7; D could derive from TRBD1 or TRBD2 (5 bases each). The CDR3 runs 15 residues. Germline loops: CDR1 KGHSH, CDR2 LQKENI. The germline V and J ends were trimmed by 4 bases and 4 bases, with 17 bases remaining between them. DNA of the CDR3: TGTGCCAGCTCACATAACCGGGACGCATTATACGAGCAGTACTTC. It encodes CASSHNRDALYEQYF.

The rearrangement uses TRBV27 and TRBJ2-3; TRBD2 matches 7 bases. Germline V gene sequence: CDR1 MNHEY, CDR2 SMNVEV (reference sequence). J lost 3 bases, V lost 2 bases, and 8 bases had no gene match. The CDR3 extends over 16 amino acids. In DNA, the CDR3 is TGTGCCAGCAGTTTACGGGGGAGGGCCTTTACAGATACGCAGTATTTT. Its protein is CASSLRGRAFTDTQYF.

The V gene is TRBV30, the J gene TRBJ1-2; the D is unclear. V was clipped by 4 bases and J by 4 bases, with 13 bases between them. This CDR3 comprises 13 residues. The germline V gene has CDR1 GTSNPN and CDR2 SVGIG (reference sequence). This CDR3 is CAWKRRDIYGYTF. DNA for the CDR3: TGTGCCTGGAAGCGCCGGGATATCTATGGCTACACCTTC.

The genes are TRBV6-5 and TRBJ2-4, with D perhaps matching TRBD1 (7 bases). CDR1 is MNHEY and CDR2 is SVGAGI in the germline V gene. CDR3 length: 14 residues. V was clipped by 0 bases and J by 7 bases, with 10 bases between them. CDR3 region: CASSYSAGGNIQYF. CDR3 DNA: TGTGCCAGCAGTTACTCGGCAGGGGGGAACATTCAGTACTTC.

The chain combines TRBV6-5 with TRBJ2-7; 7 bases agree with TRBD1. Germline CDR1 and CDR2: MNHEY and SVGAGI. The V and J ends lost 6 bases and 4 bases, in that order; junction bases with no gene match: 6. CDR3 length: 13 amino acids. The CDR3, as DNA: TGTGCCAGCAGGAGAGACAGGGTTTACGAGCAGTACTTC. It specifies CASRRDRVYEQYF.

A word on this clone: Other DNA variants within this sample encode the same CDR3. The chain joins TRBV11-1 to TRBJ1-2, with D unclear. This CDR3 spans 14 amino acids. V lost 2 bases and J lost 6, with 13 bases in between. The germline gives CDR1 SGHAT, CDR2 FQDESV (reference sequence). The CDR3 coding sequence is TGTGCCAGCAGCTTATCCTGGCAGGTAAATGGCTACACCTTC. Amino acids: CASSLSWQVNGYTF.

This chain joins TRBV2 and TRBJ2-1, with unresolved D. The germline gives CDR1 SNHLY, CDR2 FYNNEI. V lost 7 bases, J lost 7 bases, and 11 bases lay in between. This CDR3 contains 12 residues. The DNA of the CDR3 is TGTGCCAGCACAAGACAAGTGAATGAGCAGTTCTTC. Amino acid sequence: CASTRQVNEQFF.

V and J are TRBV7-9 and TRBJ2-1; 7 nucleotides line up with TRBD1. V was pared by 5 bases and J by 8 bases, with 3 bases of the junction left unmatched. The CDR3 runs 12 residues. Germline V gene sequence: CDR1 SEHNR, CDR2 FQNEAQ (reference sequence). CDR3 coding DNA: TGTGCCAGCAGCCCACAGGGGCATGAGCAGTTCTTC. This encodes CASSPQGHEQFF.

This chain links TRBV6-5 with TRBJ2-7, with 7 bases lining up with TRBD1. Germline CDR1 reads MNHEY; CDR2 reads SVGAGI. This CDR3 region has 15 residues. V shed 4 bases and J 3 bases; nucleotides not matched to a gene: 9. The CDR3 is CASSSPEAGGYEQYF. DNA for the CDR3: TGTGCCAGCAGTTCCCCGGAGGCAGGGGGCTACGAGCAGTACTTC.

This clone was observed once. The CDR3 reads CASSRQGASGGNEQFF. The DNA for the CDR3 is TGTGCCAGCAGCCGCCAAGGGGCTAGCGGGGGTAATGAGCAGTTCTTC. The V call is TRBV2, the J call TRBJ2-1, with 10 bases fitting TRBD2. CDR1 SNHLY and CDR2 FYNNEI come from the germline V gene. The CDR3 consists of 16 residues. J was trimmed by 7 bases and V by 6 bases; bases with no gene match: 12.

The rearrangement uses TRBV6-5 and TRBJ1-3; 10 positions match TRBD1. CDR1 is MNHEY and CDR2 is SVGAGI in the germline V gene. The CDR3 has 15 amino acids. V was pared by 5 bases and J by 4 bases, with 5 bases of the junction left unmatched. CDR3 bases: TGTGCCAGCAGTACGGGACAGGGGCTGGGAAACACCATATATTTT. It codes for CASSTGQGLGNTIYF.

The chain couples TRBV10-3 to TRBJ1-1; tentative D call: TRBD1 (5 bases). The CDR3 spans 15 residues. The V end was cut by 1 base, the J end by 3 bases, with 12 bases between. Germline CDR1 ENHRY, CDR2 SYGVKD. The CDR3 DNA reads as TGTGCCATCAGTGAGTACGGGGGTGGGGACACTGAAGCTTTCTTT. This encodes CAISEYGGGDTEAFF.

This clone showed up just once. The chain joins TRBV11-3 to TRBJ2-1; 11 nucleotides align to TRBD1. Trimming at V came to 3 bases and at J to 4 bases, leaving 2 bases not matched to a gene. This CDR3 has 15 residues. The germline V gene encodes CDR1 SGHNT and CDR2 YENEEA. The CDR3 protein is CASSFRDRGYNEQFF. The CDR3 DNA reads as TGTGCCAGCAGCTTTCGGGACAGGGGGTACAATGAGCAGTTCTTC. The full variable domain, completed using reference TRBV11-3 and TRBJ2-1, is EAGVVQSPRYKIIEKKQPVAFWCNPISGHNTLYWYLQNLGQGPELLIRYENEEAVDDSQLPKDRFSAERLKGVDSTLKIQPAELGDSAVYLCASSFRDRGYNEQFFGPGTRLTVL.

The CDR3 region is CASSKRTGNSLTFNSNQPQHF. The CDR3 DNA sequence: TGTGCCAGCAGCAAACGCACAGGGAACTCGCTAACTTTTAATAGCAATCAGCCCCAGCATTTT. This rearrangement joins TRBV21-1 to TRBJ1-5; the table's D gene call, TRBD1, was not cross checked with the DNA. TRBV21-1 is assigned pseudogene status. The CDR3 has 21 residues.

The chain recombines TRBV7-9 with TRBJ2-5, with TRBD2 identical over 12 bases. Near its end, the DNA agrees better with TRBJ2-7, so the J call may be wrong. The CDR3 runs 15 residues. The germline CDR1 and CDR2 sequences are SEHNR and FQNEAQ (reference sequence). The CDR3 DNA sequence: TGTGCCAGCAGCCAAAGACTAGCGGGAGACTACGAGCAGTACTTC. Its protein is CASSQRLAGDYEQYF.

This clone is a singleton in its sample. The chain couples TRBV28 to TRBJ2-3, with 9 bases lining up with TRBD2. Germline V gene data show CDR1 as MDHEN and CDR2 as SYDVKM. The junction had 16 bases not matched to a gene; V was cut back by 5 bases and J by 7 bases. CDR3 length equals 17 residues. DNA of the CDR3: TGTGCCAGCAGTCCCCCGGGTAGCGGGGGACCGACGTATACGCAGTATTTT. Its protein is CASSPPGSGGPTYTQYF.

V usage is TRBV7-9 and J usage is TRBJ1-2, with a possible D match to TRBD1 (5 bases). The V end lost 1 base, the J end lost 2 bases, and 8 bases lay between the germline ends. Germline CDR1 is SEHNR and CDR2 is FQNEAQ (reference sequence). CDR3 length: 14 residues. CDR3 sequence (DNA): TGTGCCAGCAGCTTAGAGACAGAAAACTATGGCTACACCTTC. Translating it yields CASSLETENYGYTF. The variable domain in full, with the rest retrieved from reference TRBV7-9 and TRBJ1-2, is DTGVSQNPRHKITKRGQNVTFRCDPISEHNRLYWYRQTLGQGPEFLTYFQNEAQLEKSRLLSDRFSAERPKGSFSTLEIQRTEQGDSAMYLCASSLETENYGYTFGSGTRLTVV.

V and J are TRBV11-2 and TRBJ2-1, with 12 bases fitting TRBD2. The CDR3 has 19 residues. Germline trimming cut 2 bases from V and 0 bases from J; bases unmatched to any gene: 8. CDR1 SGHAT and CDR2 FQNNGV come from the germline V gene. The CDR3 nucleotides are TGTGCCAGCAGCTTAACCGGACTAGCGGGGAGAAGCTCCTACAATGAGCAGTTCTTC. Its translation is CASSLTGLAGRSSYNEQFF. Filled out from reference TRBV11-2 and TRBJ2-1, the complete variable domain reads EAGVAQSPRYKIIEKRQSVAFWCNPISGHATLYWYQQILGQGPKLLIQFQNNGVVDDSQLPKDRFSAERLKGVDSTLKIQPAKLEDSAVYLCASSLTGLAGRSSYNEQFFGPGTRLTVL.

The V gene is TRBV6-1, the J gene TRBJ2-1; weak D call: TRBD1 (7 bases). V was pared by 0 bases and J by 9 bases, with 12 bases between. CDR1 and CDR2 (germline): MNHNS, SASEGT. The CDR3 is made up of 14 amino acids. The CDR3: CASSEAWQGGEQFF. DNA of the CDR3: TGTGCCAGCAGTGAAGCATGGCAGGGGGGTGAGCAGTTCTTC.

This chain uses TRBV5-4 with TRBJ2-7; D gene uncertain. V lost 4 bases and J lost 0, with 23 bases in between. Per the germline V gene, CDR1 is SGHNT and CDR2 is YYREEE (reference sequence). This CDR3 is built from 18 residues. CDR3 DNA sequence: TGTGCCAGCAGCCAAGAGGTAAGCCCGACAAGGCCCTCCTACGAGCAGTACTTC. It specifies CASSQEVSPTRPSYEQYF. Supplemented by reference TRBV5-4 and TRBJ2-7, the full variable domain reads ETGVTQSPTHLIKTRGQQVTLRCSSQSGHNTVSWYQQALGQGPQFIFQYYREEENGRGNFPPRFSGLQFPNYSSELNVNALELDDSALYLCASSQEVSPTRPSYEQYFGPGTRLTVT.

The chain combines TRBV10-1 with TRBJ2-1; 7 bases line up with TRBD2. CDR3 length: 14 amino acids. J gave up 9 bases and V 2 bases, and 7 bases lay outside the gene matches. CDR1 WNHNN and CDR2 SYGVQD come from the germline V gene (reference sequence). In nucleotides, the CDR3 is TGCGCCAGCAGTGAGGTGGCGGGAGTTAGTGAGCAGTTCTTC. This sequence encodes CASSEVAGVSEQFF.